This is a list of T cell receptor beta chains from one sample in a study of blood T cell repertoires in COVID-19. Assay used: immunoSEQ multiplex PCR; TCRdb lists only in-frame clones, some missing. The profile shows some 300,000 clones, 70% to 90% of them singletons. Sequenced sample: PBMCs or T cells enriched from blood (not recorded which). The receptor set was obtained from a young woman who had recovered from COVID-19. The CDR3 runs from the conserved cysteine through the conserved F or W. A D gene is named only where the DNA matches it firmly. Clone size is shown for a subset of rows, as once, few, many or a class of expanded clone.

TRBV4-3	TRBD1	TRBJ1-6	-	TGCGCCAGCAGCCTACGGACAGGGAACAATTCACCCCTCCACTTT	CASSLRTGNNSPLHF
TRBV13	-	TRBJ1-1	-	TGTGCCAGCAGCTCGGCAAGGAGAACAACTGAAGCTTTCTTT	CASSSARRTTEAFF
TRBV7-9	TRBD2	TRBJ2-1	-	TGTGCAGGGGGACTAGTGGTCTACAATGAGCAGTTCTTC	CAGGLVVYNEQFF
TRBV27	-	TRBJ2-7	once	TGTGCCAGCAGTCGTAACGGGGATCGGGGCTACGAGCAGTACTTC	CASSRNGDRGYEQYF
TRBV7-8	-	TRBJ1-2	-	TGTGCCAGCAGCTTACGGTCCGGCGGTACCTATGGCTACACCTTC	CASSLRSGGTYGYTF
TRBV6-1	-	TRBJ2-7	-	TGTGCCAGCAGTGATGGAGAGACCTACGAGCAGTACTTC	CASSDGETYEQYF
TRBV7-2	TRBD2	TRBJ2-2	-	TGTGCCAGCAGCTCCCCGGGACGGGGGGTCGGCGGGGAGCTGTTTTTT	CASSSPGRGVGGELFF
TRBV6-1	TRBD2	TRBJ2-5	-	TGTGCCAGCAGTGAAGGGCGCGGGGGGGCAGGGACCCAGTACTTC	CASSEGRGGAGTQYF
TRBV29-1	-	TRBJ1-2	-	TGCAGCGTTGCAGAGCTCGGGAATGGCTACACCTTC	CSVAELGNGYTF
TRBV19	-	TRBJ1-2	-	TGTGCCACCCCGGAGGGCTCGGTAAACTATGGCTACACCTTC	CATPEGSVNYGYTF
TRBV28	-	TRBJ1-1	-	TGTGCCAGCAGTTTAATTTTCCCGCGGGAAGGTGTGAACACTGAAGCTTTCTTT	CASSLIFPREGVNTEAFF
TRBV28	TRBD2	TRBJ2-1	-	TGTGCCAGCAGTTCCACTAGCGGGATCTACAATGAGCAGTTCTTC	CASSSTSGIYNEQFF
TRBV28	-	TRBJ1-6	-	TGTGCCAGCAGTTTTGACAGCAGCTTTAATTCACCCCTCCACTTT	CASSFDSSFNSPLHF
TRBV27	-	TRBJ2-1	-	TGTGCCAGCAAGTGGGGGGTCAACAACAATGAGCAGTTCTTC	CASKWGVNNNEQFF
TRBV25-1	TRBD1	TRBJ2-1	-	TGTGCCAGCAGCCTCGGACAGGGGCGAAACAATGAGCAGTTCTTC	CASSLGQGRNNEQFF